This T cell receptor (beta chain) was sequenced for a study of cytomegalovirus exposure and HLA in healthy donors. For this clone: Its antigen is currently unknown.

V lost 6 bases, J lost 1 base, and 7 bases stayed unmatched. The CDR3 length is 15 residues. CDR1 is KGHSH, CDR2 LQKENI, per germline. Study-wide results and limits: Evidence from a later analysis indicated that most CMV-associated TCR beta chains looked HLA-restricted. There were reportedly fewer N-insertions in an Asian-associated ancestry cluster than the roughly 700-donor mean, in a later analysis.

PCR was performed using 60 Vbeta and 13 Jbeta primers. Here immunoSEQ multiplex PCR was the method, and the copy in TCRdb shows in-frame clones only, minus some. The sample carries 150,000 to 200,000 clones, about 78% recorded once. Sample: PBMCs. J is TRBJ1-1 and V is TRBV18; TRBD1 aligns across 8 bases. The clonotype originates from a man between 35 and 55 years old in good health and CMV-seronegative. CDR3 DNA sequence: TGTGCCAGCTCGCCGGGACAGGTACAGAACACTGAAGCTTTCTTT. As protein: CASSPGQVQNTEAFF. Full variable domain (rest looked up from reference TRBV18 and TRBJ1-1): NAGVMQNPRHLVRRRGQEARLRCSPMKGHSHVYWYRQLPEEGLKFMVYLQKENIIDESGMPKERFSAEFPKEGPSILRIQQVVRGDSAAYFCASSPGQVQNTEAFFGQGTRLTVV.